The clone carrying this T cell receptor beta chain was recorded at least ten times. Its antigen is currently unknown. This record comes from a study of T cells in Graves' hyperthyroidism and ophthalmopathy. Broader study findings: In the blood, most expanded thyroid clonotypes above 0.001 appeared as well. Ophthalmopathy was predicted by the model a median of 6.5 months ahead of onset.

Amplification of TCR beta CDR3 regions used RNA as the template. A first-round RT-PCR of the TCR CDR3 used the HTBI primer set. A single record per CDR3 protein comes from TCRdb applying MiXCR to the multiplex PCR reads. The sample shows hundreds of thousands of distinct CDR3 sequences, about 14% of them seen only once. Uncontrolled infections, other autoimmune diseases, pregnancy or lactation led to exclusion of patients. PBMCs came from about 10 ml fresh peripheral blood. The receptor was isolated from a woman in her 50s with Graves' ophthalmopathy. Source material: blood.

CDR3 DNA sequence: TGCGCCAGCAGCCCGCCGGGACTAGGTTACAATGAGCAGTTCTTC. Amino acid sequence: CASSPPGLGYNEQFF. The chain employs TRBV4-3 and TRBJ2-1; 8 bases line up with TRBD2. The V segment lost 4 bases and the J segment 4 bases; nucleotides outside the gene matches: 6. Germline CDR1 reads LGHNA; CDR2 reads YSLEER. The CDR3 has 15 amino acids.